The 10 T cell receptor beta chains below were found in one sample sequenced in a study of molecular identifiers for immune sequencing clone quantification. TCRdb reprocessed the PCR reads via MiXCR and lists one record per CDR3 protein. The table lists around 320,000 distinct CDR3 sequences, roughly 23% of them singletons. The sequenced material came from naive CD8+ T cells from blood, with Jurkat cell RNA spiked in. Subset denoted: FACS-sorted CD8+CD4-CCR7+CD45RA+ naive T cells. The receptors come from a human donor in good health. Some libraries in this study had Jurkat cell RNA spiked in.

Details on this clonotype: A clone one base away is much larger, so this may be a read error. This sequence joins TRBV7-8 and TRBJ2-3, with D possibly matching TRBD2 (6 bases). CDR3 length: 14 residues. Per the germline V gene, CDR1 is SGHVS and CDR2 is FQNEAQ. CDR3 loop: CASSPGLLKDTRYF. The CDR3 DNA reads as TGTGCCAGCAGCCCCGGACTACTGAAAGATACGCGGTATTTT.

This clonotype has ten or more counts. V is TRBV27 and J is TRBJ2-7; 8 nucleotides line up with TRBD2. After removal of 5 bases from V and 6 bases from J, the junction contained 6 bases not matched to a gene. Germline CDR1 and CDR2: MNHEY and SMNVEV (reference sequence). This CDR3 comprises 13 residues. Written as DNA, the CDR3 is TGTGCCAGCAGTACCCGGGGGGGTCGCGAGCAGTACTTC. Translation: CASSTRGGREQYF.

This clonotype occurred a few times. The chain has TRBV4-3 and TRBJ2-7; D unresolved. V shed 0 bases and J shed 2 bases, with 8 bases lying between them. This CDR3 has 14 amino acids. Germline V gene data show CDR1 as LGHNA and CDR2 as YSLEER. The CDR3 DNA reads as TGCGCCAGCAGCCAAGACATATCCGCCTACGAGCAGTACTTC. The encoded protein is CASSQDISAYEQYF.

This clonotype has ten or more counts. V usage is TRBV7-9 and J usage is TRBJ1-5; TRBD1 is a possible D gene (5 bases). Germline V gene lookup returns CDR1 SEHNR and CDR2 FQNEAQ (reference sequence). The V gene lost 3 bases and the J gene lost 0 bases, with 9 bases spanning the gap. The CDR3 has 15 amino acids. Here the CDR3 reads CASSLEGYSNQPQHF. The DNA of the CDR3 is TGTGCCAGCAGCTTGGAGGGGTATAGCAATCAGCCCCAGCATTTT.

This clonotype was seen more than once but under ten times. The V and J genes are TRBV4-3 and TRBJ2-5; D is perhaps TRBD2 (6 bases). With 4 bases removed from V and 2 bases from J, the gap between germline ends came to 14 bases. The CDR3 spans 15 residues. From germline, CDR1 is LGHNA and CDR2 YSLEER. For the CDR3, the DNA is TGCGCCAGCAGCCCCGACTGGGCGGGGCAAGAGACCCAGTACTTC. Translated: CASSPDWAGQETQYF.

The V call is TRBV4-1, the J call TRBJ2-2; D is ambiguous. CDR1 and CDR2 (germline): MGHRA, YSYEKL. The CDR3 is made up of 13 amino acids. V was cut by 2 bases and J by 5 bases, with 6 bases left in between. The CDR3 spells CASSQYTTGELFF. As DNA, the CDR3 is TGCGCCAGCAGCCAATATACGACCGGGGAGCTGTTTTTT.

This clonotype was recorded a few times. The rearrangement uses TRBV12-3 or TRBV12-4 and TRBJ2-7; TRBD1 matches at 8 bases. J lost 3 bases, V lost 4 bases, and 8 bases had no gene match. The CDR3 is 15 amino acids. CDR3 protein: CASSSSDRGRYEQYF. The CDR3 DNA sequence: TGTGCCAGCAGTTCCTCCGACAGGGGCCGCTACGAGCAGTACTTC.

This clonotype was recorded a few times. The rearrangement uses TRBV4-1 and TRBJ2-3, with 12 positions matching TRBD2. V lost 3 bases to trimming and J lost 3 bases; unmatched junction nucleotides: 4. From germline, CDR1 is MGHRA and CDR2 YSYEKL. The CDR3 runs to 16 residues. CDR3 sequence reads: CASSQTSGGGTDTQYF. The CDR3 nucleotides are TGCGCCAGCAGCCAGACTAGCGGGGGCGGGACAGATACGCAGTATTTT.

Only a few counts were recorded for this clonotype. V is TRBV27 and J is TRBJ2-7; no clear D. The CDR3 extends over 13 amino acids. Germline V gene sequence: CDR1 MNHEY, CDR2 SMNVEV (reference sequence). Trimming took 4 bases from V and 2 from J, leaving 9 bases between them. The CDR3 protein is CASSWKETYEQYF. CDR3 DNA sequence: TGTGCCAGCAGTTGGAAGGAGACCTACGAGCAGTACTTC.

This clonotype was picked up many times. The chain links TRBV6-5 to TRBJ1-1, with D uncertain. The CDR3 extends over 14 amino acids. Trimming took off 6 bases at V and 6 bases at J, with 17 bases between the two ends. Looked up from germline, CDR1 is MNHEY and CDR2 is SVGAGI. The CDR3 is CASRPAPIWAEAFF. The DNA of the CDR3 is TGTGCCAGCAGACCGGCCCCAATCTGGGCTGAAGCTTTCTTT.